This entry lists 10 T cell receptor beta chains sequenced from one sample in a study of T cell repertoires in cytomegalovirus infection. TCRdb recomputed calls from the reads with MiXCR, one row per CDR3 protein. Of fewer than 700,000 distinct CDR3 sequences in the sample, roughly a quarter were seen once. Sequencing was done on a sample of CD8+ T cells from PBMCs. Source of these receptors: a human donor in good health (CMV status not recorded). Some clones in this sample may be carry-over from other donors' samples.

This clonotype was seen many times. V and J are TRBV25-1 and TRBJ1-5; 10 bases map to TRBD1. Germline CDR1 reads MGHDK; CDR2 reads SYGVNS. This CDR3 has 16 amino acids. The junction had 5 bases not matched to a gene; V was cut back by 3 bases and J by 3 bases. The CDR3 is CASSDRDRGFNQPQHF. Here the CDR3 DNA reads TGTGCCAGCAGTGATCGGGACAGGGGCTTCAATCAGCCCCAGCATTTT.

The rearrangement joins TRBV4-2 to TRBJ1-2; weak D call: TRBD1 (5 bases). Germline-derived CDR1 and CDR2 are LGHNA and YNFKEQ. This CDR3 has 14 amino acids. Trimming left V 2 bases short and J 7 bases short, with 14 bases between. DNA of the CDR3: TGTGCCAGCAGCCAATCCCAGGGTTGGAGTGGCTACACCTTC. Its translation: CASSQSQGWSGYTF.

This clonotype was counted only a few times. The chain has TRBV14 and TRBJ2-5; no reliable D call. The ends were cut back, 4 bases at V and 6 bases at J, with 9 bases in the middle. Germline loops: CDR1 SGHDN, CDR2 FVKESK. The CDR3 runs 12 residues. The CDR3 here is CASSLLTKTQYF. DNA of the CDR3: TGTGCCAGCAGCCTCCTAACGAAGACCCAGTACTTC.

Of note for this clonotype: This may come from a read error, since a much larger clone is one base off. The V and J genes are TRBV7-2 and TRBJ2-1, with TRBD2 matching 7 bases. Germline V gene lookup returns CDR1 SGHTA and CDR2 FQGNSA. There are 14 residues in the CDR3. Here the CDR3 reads CVSSGTIGTNEQFF. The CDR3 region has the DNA TGTGTCAGCAGCGGGACTATCGGTACCAATGAGCAGTTCTTC.

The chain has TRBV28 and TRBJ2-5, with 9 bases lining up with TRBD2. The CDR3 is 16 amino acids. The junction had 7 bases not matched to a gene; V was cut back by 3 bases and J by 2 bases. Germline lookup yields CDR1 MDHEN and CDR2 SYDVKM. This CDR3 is CASSFRLAGGQETQYF. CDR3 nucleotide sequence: TGTGCCAGCAGTTTCAGACTGGCGGGGGGGCAAGAGACCCAGTACTTC.

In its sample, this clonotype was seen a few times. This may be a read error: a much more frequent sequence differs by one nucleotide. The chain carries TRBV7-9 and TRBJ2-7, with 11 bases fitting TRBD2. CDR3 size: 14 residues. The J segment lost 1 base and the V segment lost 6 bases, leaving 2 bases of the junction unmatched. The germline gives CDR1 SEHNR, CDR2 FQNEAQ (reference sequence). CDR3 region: CASRLAGESYEQYF. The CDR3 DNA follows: TGTGCCAGCAGACTAGCGGGGGAGTCCTACGAGCAGTACTTC. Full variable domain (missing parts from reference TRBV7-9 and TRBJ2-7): DTGVSQNPRHKITKRGQNVTFRCDPISEHNRLYWYRQTLGQGPEFLTYFQNEAQLEKSRLLSDRFSAERPKGSFSTLEIQRTEQGDSAMYLCASRLAGESYEQYFGPGTRLTVT.

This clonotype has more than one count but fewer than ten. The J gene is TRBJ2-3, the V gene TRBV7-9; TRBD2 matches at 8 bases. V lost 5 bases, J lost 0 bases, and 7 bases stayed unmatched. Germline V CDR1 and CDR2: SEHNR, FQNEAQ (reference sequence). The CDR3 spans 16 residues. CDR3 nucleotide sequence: TGTGCCAGCAGCCCGCGGGGGGAGGATAGCACAGATACGCAGTATTTT. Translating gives CASSPRGEDSTDTQYF.

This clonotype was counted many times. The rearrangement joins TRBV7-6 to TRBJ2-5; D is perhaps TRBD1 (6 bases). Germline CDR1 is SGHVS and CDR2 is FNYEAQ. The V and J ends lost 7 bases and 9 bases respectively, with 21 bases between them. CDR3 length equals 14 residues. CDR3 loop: CASTRGGRHRAQYF. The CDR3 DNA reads TGTGCCAGCACCAGGGGTGGCAGACATCGGGCCCAGTACTTC.

The CDR3 DNA follows: TGTGCCAGCAGCTTGCTCGCCAGTCGCTCTCAGCCCCAGCATTTT. Translating gives CASSLLASRSQPQHF. The chain is built from TRBV7-6 and TRBJ1-5; D ambiguous. Germline CDR1 is SGHVS and CDR2 is FNYEAQ. This CDR3 comprises 15 residues. Trimming shortened V by 3 bases and J by 6 bases, and 15 bases separated the two germline ends. Based on the CDR3 plus reference TRBV7-6 and TRBJ1-5, the full variable domain is GAGVSQSPRYKVTKRGQDVALRCDPISGHVSLYWYRQALGQGPEFLTYFNYEAQQDKSGLPNDRFSAERPEGSISTLTIQRTEQRDSAMYRCASSLLASRSQPQHFGDGTRLSIL.

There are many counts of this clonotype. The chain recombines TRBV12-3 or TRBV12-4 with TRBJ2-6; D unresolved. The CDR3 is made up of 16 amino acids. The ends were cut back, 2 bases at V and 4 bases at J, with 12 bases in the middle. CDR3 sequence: CASSLPSMAGANVLTF. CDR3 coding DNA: TGTGCCAGCAGTTTACCCTCGATGGCGGGGGCCAACGTCCTGACTTTC.